This entry lists 24 T cell receptor beta chains sequenced from one sample in a study of regulatory T cells in long-lasting Graves disease. In building TCR beta libraries, iRepertoire HTBI primers were used together with Arm-PCR of CDR3 regions. Using its own MiXCR run on the multiplex PCR reads, TCRdb lists one record per CDR3 protein. Seen here are about 350,000 distinct CDR3 sequences, around 15% observed once, and the top ten hold 20%. Time point given: newly diagnosed GD, antithyroid drugs for less than 3 months. The TCR library was made from RNA extracted from PBMCs. These data also formed part of another study, on T cells in Graves' hyperthyroidism and ophthalmopathy.

Sequencing used peripheral blood mononuclear cells (PBMCs), obtained at new diagnosis, from a patient treated with antithyroid drugs. These TCRs come from a woman between 18 and 29 years old with Graves disease.

This clonotype was detected only once. The genes are TRBV27 and TRBJ2-5, with D tentatively TRBD2 (5 bases). Trimming cost V 2 bases and J 3 bases, with 13 bases left between them. This CDR3 comprises 15 residues. Germline CDR1 reads MNHEY; CDR2 reads SMNVEV (reference sequence). The CDR3 nucleotides read TGTGCCAGCAGTTTAGCGGCGGGCCCAAAAGAGACCCAGTACTTC. This sequence encodes CASSLAAGPKETQYF.

Ten or more counts support this clonotype. The rearrangement uses TRBV28 and TRBJ2-1; 8 nucleotides match TRBD2. The germline CDR1 and CDR2 sequences are MDHEN and SYDVKM. There are 18 residues in the CDR3. After removal of 2 bases from V and 0 bases from J, the junction contained 9 bases not matched to a gene. The chain's CDR3 is CASSLNRGSGSSYNEQFF. The CDR3 DNA follows: TGTGCCAGCAGTTTAAATCGAGGAAGCGGGAGCTCCTACAATGAGCAGTTCTTC.

This clonotype was recorded many times. The chain carries TRBV20-1 and TRBJ2-4; 10 bases match TRBD1. The trim removed 6 bases at V and 6 bases at J, leaving 11 bases unmatched. There are 15 residues in the CDR3. Per the germline V gene, CDR1 is DFQATT and CDR2 is SNEGSKA (reference sequence). Written as DNA, the CDR3 is TGCAGTGCACCATCCAAGACAGGGGGCGCAAACATTCAGTACTTC. It codes for CSAPSKTGGANIQYF.

This clonotype came up many times. CDR3 in amino acids: CASRGGQGDQPQHF. CDR3 nucleotide sequence: TGTGCCAGTAGGGGAGGGCAGGGCGATCAGCCCCAGCATTTT. The chain links TRBV19 to TRBJ1-5; a possible D gene is TRBD1 (5 bases). The CDR3 loop spans 14 amino acids. The germline gives CDR1 LNHDA, CDR2 SQIVND (reference sequence). Trimming cost V 6 bases and J 5 bases, with 14 bases left between them.

This clonotype was counted at least ten times. The chain links TRBV7-6 to TRBJ1-5; weak D call: TRBD1 (6 bases). V was cut by 5 bases and J by 6 bases, with 17 bases left in between. There are 15 residues in the CDR3. Germline V lookup: CDR1 SGHVS, CDR2 FNYEAQ. The CDR3 here is CASSPRSGAGQPQHF. As DNA, the CDR3 is TGTGCCAGCAGCCCCCGGTCAGGGGCTGGTCAGCCCCAGCATTTT.

This clonotype has ten or more counts. The rearrangement uses TRBV5-1 and TRBJ1-1; D uncertain. The CDR3 covers 13 residues. Germline CDR1 reads SGHRS; CDR2 reads YFSETQ. V was clipped by 4 bases and J by 2 bases, with 9 bases between them. DNA for the CDR3: TGCGCCAGCAGCGCCGGACTCAACACTGAAGCTTTCTTT. Translating it yields CASSAGLNTEAFF.

This clonotype was counted between two and nine times. This chain joins TRBV19 and TRBJ2-1; 8 bases map to TRBD2. The CDR3 has 16 residues. CDR1 is LNHDA and CDR2 is SQIVND in the germline V gene (reference sequence). V shed 5 bases and J 7 bases; nucleotides not matched to a gene: 13. CDR3 sequence (DNA): TGTGCCAGTAGTCCAGGGACTAGTTGGGGGTGGAATGAGCAGTTCTTC. Protein sequence: CASSPGTSWGWNEQFF. The full variable domain, in which reference TRBV19 and TRBJ2-1 provide the parts outside the CDR3, is DGGITQSPKYLFRKEGQNVTLSCEQNLNHDAMYWYRQDPGQGLRLIYYSQIVNDFQKGDIAEGYSVSREKKESFPLTVTSAQKNPTAFYLCASSPGTSWGWNEQFFGPGTRLTVL.

This clonotype was counted at least ten times. V is TRBV18 and J is TRBJ2-5; possible D gene TRBD2, 6 bases. Germline V gene data show CDR1 as KGHSH and CDR2 as LQKENI. This CDR3 has 13 amino acids. The V end lost 3 bases, the J end lost 5 bases, and 10 bases lay between the germline ends. CDR3 nucleotide sequence: TGTGCCAGCTCACCGACCGCGGGGGAGACCCAGTACTTC. Protein product: CASSPTAGETQYF.

This clonotype was observed at least ten times. The genes are TRBV6-1 and TRBJ1-2, with D tentatively TRBD1 (5 bases). Germline loops: CDR1 MNHNS, CDR2 SASEGT. V lost 7 bases and J 3 bases, leaving 18 bases between the germline ends. This CDR3 has 15 amino acids. The CDR3 DNA reads TGTGCCAGCAATCCGAGGGGCAGGGATCACTATGGCTACACCTTC. It specifies CASNPRGRDHYGYTF.

This sequence joins TRBV5-1 and TRBJ1-2; D perhaps matches TRBD1 (6 bases). The V gene lost 2 bases and the J gene lost 9 bases, with 20 bases spanning the gap. Per germline, CDR1 SGHRS and CDR2 YFSETQ. CDR3 length equals 15 residues. The CDR3 coding sequence is TGCGCCAGCAGCTTAGACGGGACAAGGGGCAGCAGCTACACCTTC. It is translated as CASSLDGTRGSSYTF. Drawing the rest from reference TRBV5-1 and TRBJ1-2, the complete variable domain is KAGVTQTPRYLIKTRGQQVTLSCSPISGHRSVSWYQQTPGQGLQFLFEYFSETQRNKGNFPGRFSGRQFSNSRSEMNVSTLELGDSALYLCASSLDGTRGSSYTFGSGTRLTVV.

Many counts were recorded for this clonotype. Relative to the germline gene, one junction end is altered; a read error may explain this. This chain links TRBV5-1 with TRBJ2-7; the D is unclear. The CDR3 is made up of 12 amino acids. The germline V gene encodes CDR1 SGHRS and CDR2 YFSETQ. The CDR3 reads CASSLVRGEQYF. CDR3 bases: TGTGCCAGCAGCTTGGTAAGAGGCGAGCAGTACTTC. Looking up the rest from reference TRBV5-1 and TRBJ2-7 gives the full variable domain: KAGVTQTPRYLIKTRGQQVTLSCSPISGHRSVSWYQQTPGQGLQFLFEYFSETQRNKGNFPGRFSGRQFSNSRSEMNVSTLELGDSALYLCASSLVRGEQYFGPGTRLTVT.

This CDR3 is CASSGGPATGGYGYTF. CDR3 DNA: TGCGCCAGCAGCGGGGGACCCGCGACAGGGGGCTATGGCTACACCTTC. The V gene is TRBV5-1, the J gene TRBJ1-2; TRBD1 matches at 9 bases. V shed 4 bases and J 4 bases; nucleotides not matched to a gene: 11. The CDR3 is 16 residues long. Germline CDR1 SGHRS, CDR2 YFSETQ.

This clonotype was seen repeatedly, ten times or more. This chain uses TRBV30 with TRBJ1-1, with TRBD1 matching 8 bases. Trimming took 3 bases from V and 0 from J; bases not matched to a gene: 3. Germline CDR1 reads GTSNPN; CDR2 reads SVGIG (reference sequence). The CDR3 length is 14 residues. The CDR3 coding sequence is TGTGCCTGGAGCCCGGGACAGGTGAACACTGAAGCTTTCTTT. This translates into CAWSPGQVNTEAFF.

This clonotype appeared a few times. CDR3: CSAMGDRAILSSYEQYF. The CDR3 DNA is TGCAGTGCTATGGGGGACAGGGCGATTCTTAGCTCCTACGAGCAGTACTTC. The chain employs TRBV20-1 and TRBJ2-7, with 9 nucleotides matching TRBD1. The CDR3 sequence is 17 residues long. Losses at the gene ends were 4 bases for V and 0 bases for J; bases not matched to a gene: 13. The V gene's germline CDR1 is DFQATT and CDR2 SNEGSKA (reference sequence).

The chain has TRBV6-2 or TRBV6-3 and TRBJ1-6, with 8 bases aligning to TRBD1. This CDR3 comprises 14 residues. Per germline, CDR1 MNHEY and CDR2 SVGEGT. V trimming: 6 bases; J trimming: 7 bases; junction bases outside the gene matches: 5. CDR3 DNA sequence: TGTGCCAGCAGACGAGGACAGGGAAATTCACCCCTCCACTTT. Translated, it gives CASRRGQGNSPLHF.

This clonotype was observed many times. The V gene is TRBV7-8, the J gene TRBJ1-1; possible D gene TRBD1, 5 bases. The V end was cut by 5 bases, the J end by 0 bases, with 13 bases between. The length of the CDR3 is 15 residues. CDR1 SGHVS and CDR2 FQNEAQ come from the germline V gene. CDR3 sequence (DNA): TGTGCCAGCAGCCGCAAACGGGGGGTGAACACTGAAGCTTTCTTT. Translation gives CASSRKRGVNTEAFF.

The chain has TRBV6-2 or TRBV6-3 and TRBJ2-4; D may be TRBD2 (5 bases). Trimming took off 2 bases at V and 8 bases at J, with 16 bases between the two ends. Per germline, CDR1 MNHEY and CDR2 SVGEGT. This CDR3 spans 15 amino acids. The CDR3 sequence: CASSYAPGIRDIQYF. The CDR3 DNA is TGTGCCAGCAGTTACGCGCCGGGGATTAGAGACATTCAGTACTTC.

This clonotype was detected many times. The CDR3 spells CATSFGGDEQYF. The CDR3 region has the DNA TGTGCCACCAGTTTCGGAGGGGACGAGCAGTACTTC. This sequence joins TRBV15 and TRBJ2-7, with TRBD2 as a possible D gene (6 bases). The CDR3 runs 12 residues. V dropped 6 bases and J dropped 5 bases, with 11 bases sitting between them. Germline V gene data show CDR1 as LNHNV and CDR2 as YYDKDF (reference sequence).

Comments on this clonotype: A much larger clone lies one base from this, so it may be a read error. The chain carries TRBV7-6 and TRBJ1-1; 8 bases agree with TRBD1. Germline-derived CDR1 and CDR2 are SGHVS and FNYEAQ. The CDR3 is made up of 16 amino acids. J lost 1 base, V lost 2 bases, and 6 bases had no gene match. The CDR3 loop reads CASSLISGTGNTEAFF. The CDR3 coding sequence is TGTGCCAGCAGCTTAATCTCCGGGACAGGGAACACTGAAGCTTTCTTT.

This clonotype showed up many times. The chain has TRBV2 and TRBJ2-3, with D possibly TRBD2 on 6 matching bases. This CDR3 region has 15 residues. Trimming took 6 bases from V and 2 from J, leaving 15 bases between them. CDR1 and CDR2 from the germline V gene are SNHLY and FYNNEI. In DNA, the CDR3 is TGTGCCAGCAGGTTGGGTTGGAGGGACACAGATACGCAGTATTTT. The encoded protein is CASRLGWRDTDTQYF.

This clonotype was seen many times. The V gene is TRBV5-1, the J gene TRBJ2-5; a weak D match, TRBD1 (5 bases). V was shortened by 0 bases and J by 1 base, with 10 bases between the two germline ends. Germline V lookup: CDR1 SGHRS, CDR2 YFSETQ. This CDR3 contains 15 residues. CDR3 residues: CASSLATGTQETQYF. The CDR3 DNA follows: TGCGCCAGCAGCTTGGCCACAGGAACCCAAGAGACCCAGTACTTC. Looking up the rest from reference TRBV5-1 and TRBJ2-5 gives the full variable domain: KAGVTQTPRYLIKTRGQQVTLSCSPISGHRSVSWYQQTPGQGLQFLFEYFSETQRNKGNFPGRFSGRQFSNSRSEMNVSTLELGDSALYLCASSLATGTQETQYFGPGTRLLVL.

This clonotype was picked up many times. The chain uses TRBV30 and TRBJ1-1; D unresolved. Trimming left V 0 bases short and J 1 base short, with 6 bases between. Looked up from germline, CDR1 is GTSNPN and CDR2 is SVGIG (reference sequence). The CDR3 covers 13 residues. The CDR3 region has the DNA TGTGCCTGGAGTGTACACGGGAACACTGAAGCTTTCTTT. Its translation is CAWSVHGNTEAFF.

In this sample, this clonotype turned up many times. J is TRBJ1-1 and V is TRBV6-6; 7 bases match TRBD1. From germline, CDR1 is MNHNY and CDR2 SVGAGI (reference sequence). After removal of 0 bases from V and 1 base from J, the junction contained 8 bases not matched to a gene. The CDR3 consists of 17 residues. The CDR3 bases are TGTGCCAGCAGTTACTCGCGGGACAGTTTTTCGAACACTGAAGCTTTCTTT. Translating gives CASSYSRDSFSNTEAFF.

This clonotype was found many times. This chain uses TRBV6-1 with TRBJ2-3, with 10 bases that match TRBD2. Germline CDR1 reads MNHNS; CDR2 reads SASEGT. Losses at the gene ends were 7 bases for V and 2 bases for J; bases not matched to a gene: 12. The CDR3 is 17 residues long. CDR3 residues: CASIVLLAGRNTDTQYF. The CDR3 DNA follows: TGTGCCAGCATAGTATTACTAGCGGGGCGAAACACAGATACGCAGTATTTT.